This T cell receptor beta chain appears in the sequencing data of a study of T-cell reconstitution after alpha-beta-depleted transplantation in children. This clonotype was seen at least ten times. Its antigen remains unknown. Unique molecular identifiers were incorporated when the TCRbeta library was constructed. TCRdb re-derived calls from the PCR reads in MiXCR, one entry per CDR3 protein. The sample lists 200,000 or so distinct CDR3 sequences, 5.5% to 7% seen once, with under 6% in the top ten. Study conclusions and caveats: It was reported that alpha-beta T cells came from several hundred expanded graft clones (about two months after transplant). Surviving recipient cells, namely T cells and thymic progenitors, were the source of high day-60 TCRbeta diversity in some patients. Most T-cell counts and diversity one year after the transplant came from T cells that were newly produced.

The CDR3 runs to 13 residues. The germline CDR1 and CDR2 sequences are DFQATT and SNEGSKA (reference sequence). The clonotype comes from a girl in the first two years of life with combined immunodeficiency, due to receive a stem cell transplant. J is TRBJ2-3 and V is TRBV20-1; D is unclear. Sequenced here: PBMCs, sampled before TCRalphabeta/CD19-depleted stem cell transplant. This CDR3 is CRAPGPITDTQYF. CDR3 sequence (DNA): TGCAGGGCCCCTGGACCCATCACAGATACGCAGTATTTT.